What follows is one T cell receptor beta chain and its context. Its binding antigen is unknown. The data belong to a study of CXCR3-negative and CXCR3-positive naive CD8 T cells (dated by TCRdb to between 2018 and 2021). Regarding the study in general: In total, 130 million to 150 million TRB reads were obtained, corresponding to roughly 1.5 +/- 0.3 million reads per library. Data from about 10 donors, pooled across two independent experiments, went into the diversity and physicochemical repertoire analyses. Naive subsets from roughly 5 donors and memory cells from 3 donors were included in the TRBV-TRBJ cluster analysis.

For every CD8+ T cell subset, approximately 300,000 cells were flow-sorted straight into RLT lysis buffer, and each subset was sorted in triplicate. Naive CD8+ T cells were defined stringently as CD45RO-CCR7+CD27+CD95- to exclude memory contaminants. Standard density gradient centrifugation was used to isolate peripheral blood mononuclear cells from buffy coats. Naive CXCR3-negative and CXCR3-positive CD8+ T cells were flow-sorted on a FACSAria III. Total RNA was extracted from sorted cells with an RNeasy Mini Kit. Overall results and qualifications from the work: Because surface CD5, which is linked to self-reactivity in mice, was comparable between the naive subsets, TCR interaction strength was also inferred from TRB CDR3 physicochemical properties. TRB CDR3s from CXCR3-positive naive cells showed higher hydrophobicity (lower Kidera factor 4), lower energy, and higher strength and volume indices than CXCR3-negative naive cells. TRBV-TRBJ usage was similar between naive CXCR3-negative and CXCR3-positive cells from the same donor, while memory cells showed distinct patterns. Comparably high repertoire diversity was found in both naive subsets, whereas much lower repertoire diversity was found in memory CD8+ T cells. Because CXCR3 expression was partially decreased after cryopreservation, freshly isolated PBMCs were used for most assays.

From a lookup of the germline V gene, CDR1 and CDR2 are SGHVS and FNYEAQ. The CDR3 sequence holds 17 residues, the cysteine and phenylalanine included. DNA was not recorded. Data came from a NextSeq 550. The Human TCR Profiling Kit (MiLaboratory) was used to make UMI-labeled 5' RACE TRB cDNA libraries. The full amount of extracted RNA was used for cDNA synthesis, and the full amount of resulting cDNA was used for PCR amplification. The libraries were made side by side, with each library going through the same number of PCR cycles. The authors' pipeline ran thus. About 53,000 +/- 9,400 unique UMI-labeled TRB cDNA molecules per library were extracted with MIGEC and MiXCR, with at least two reads per UMI required. Each library averaged approximately 40,000 +/- 10,000 functional in-frame TRB CDR3 nucleotide clonotypes without stop codons. After downsampling to 5000 UMI-labeled TRB molecules per sample, diversity metrics such as normalized Shannon-Wiener and Chao1 were calculated in VDJtools. VDJtools computed clonotype-size-weighted physicochemical properties of the central five CDR3 residues: interaction energy, strength, volume and Kidera factor 4. One entry per CDR3 protein sequence results from the TCRdb reprocessing of the reads, with DNA left out. The V and J calls, along with clone size, are taken from TCRdb and not from the paper's own processing. In this sample's table one finds some 120,000 distinct CDR3 sequences. The top ten clones comprise approximately 0.54% of the sample.

Source material: naive CXCR3+ CD8+ T cells from blood. This sample's cell subset or site label indicates: CD45RO-CCR7+CD27+CD95- naive CD8+ T cells expressing CXCR3 (TNR3+). The sequence was collected from a human donor in good health. Some clones in this sample may be carry-over from other donors' samples. The rearranged chain carries TRBV7-6 and TRBJ2-1; lacking DNA, the TRBD1 call made by TCRdb goes unchecked. The CDR3 in this case is CASSKGPGQGGVGEQFF.